This T cell receptor (beta chain) was obtained from a study of T cell responses to AZD1222 COVID-19 vaccine. Only in-frame clones appear in the TCRdb table, and some are missing; sequencing was by immunoSEQ multiplex PCR. Of about 120,000 clones in the sample, approximately 85% were seen once. As regards this clone: Its specificity is not known.

The CDR3 extends over 15 amino acids. Looked up from germline, CDR1 is SNHLY and CDR2 is FYNNEI. V dropped 5 bases and J dropped 1; count of bases not matched to a gene: 6. Study findings and constraints: The study sampled repertoires only after the peak T cell response.

V and J are TRBV2 and TRBJ2-7; TRBD1 matches 9 bases. The receptor was isolated from an adult in good health. Here the sequenced sample was peripheral blood, taken on day 0 of MenACWY control vaccination. The CDR3 DNA reads as TGTGCCAGCAGTCCTTGGACAGGGGATTCCTACGAGCAGTACTTC. Translation gives CASSPWTGDSYEQYF. Drawing the rest from reference TRBV2 and TRBJ2-7, the complete variable domain is EPEVTQTPSHQVTQMGQEVILRCVPISNHLYFYWYRQILGQKVEFLVSFYNNEISEKSEIFDDQFSVERPDGSNFTLKIRSTKLEDSAMYFCASSPWTGDSYEQYFGPGTRLTVT.